This record looks at one T cell receptor beta chain sequence and its context. As yet, its antigen is unknown. The data derive from a study of cytomegalovirus exposure and HLA in healthy donors. Sequencing used immunoSEQ multiplex PCR; TCRdb keeps in-frame clones, though not all of them. The table shows 150,000 to 200,000 clones, with 85% to 90% occurring only once. Findings and limits, study-wide: Reportedly, diagnosis of cytomegalovirus status by the classifier showed high specificity and sensitivity.

Germline CDR1 and CDR2: SGHAT and FQNNGV. V lost 4 bases, J lost 0 bases, and 16 bases lay in between. The CDR3 length is 17 residues. This TCR was recovered from a woman aged 30 to 39 in good health and CMV-seronegative. The chain uses TRBV11-2 and TRBJ2-1; D unclear. The sequencing input was PBMCs. In DNA, the CDR3 is TGTGCCAGCAGCTCCTCGCCGGGCCGAAGCTCCTACAATGAGCAGTTCTTC. Amino acids: CASSSSPGRSSYNEQFF.